What follows describes a single T cell receptor (beta chain). Antigen specificity is unknown. The data originate from a study of cytomegalovirus exposure and HLA in healthy donors. Study-level results: In a later analysis, DRB1 alleles had the most associated TCRs; HLA-C alleles the fewest. A later analysis found most CMV-associated TCR beta chains apparently HLA-restricted.

Germline-derived CDR1 and CDR2 are SGHVS and FQNEAQ. V was clipped by 5 bases and J by 2 bases, with 14 bases between them. The CDR3 spans 15 residues. A multiplex PCR was run with 60 Vbeta primers and 13 Jbeta primers. Here immunoSEQ multiplex PCR was the method, and the copy in TCRdb shows in-frame clones only, minus some. The sample includes roughly 120,000 clones, approximately 85% of them seen just once. The chain links TRBV7-8 to TRBJ2-3; weak D call: TRBD2 (5 bases). The source material was PBMCs. The clonotype originates from a male donor in good health and CMV-seropositive. CDR3 protein: CASSPRGRDTDTQYF. CDR3 coding DNA: TGTGCCAGCAGCCCTCGGGGAAGAGACACAGATACGCAGTATTTT.